The 10 T cell receptor beta chains listed next were all sequenced from one sample in a study of blood T cells in healthy people across ages. Primers used in a second PCR of about 6 to 11 cycles were a sample-barcoded 5' primer and a J-beta primer mix. TCRdb re-derived calls from the 5' RACE reads in MiXCR, one entry per CDR3 protein. The data hold about 1.6 million distinct CDR3 sequences, with roughly 32% observed a single time. Sequenced input: blood. These receptors were collected from a woman between 25 and 40 years old in good health.

This clonotype was detected a few times. The chain is built from TRBV5-1 and TRBJ2-3, with 9 bases that match TRBD2. Trimming cost V 0 bases and J 2 bases; bases outside gene matches: 7. The CDR3 runs 17 residues. Germline CDR1 is SGHRS and CDR2 is YFSETQ. DNA for the CDR3: TGCGCCAGCAGCTTGGCTAGCGGGGTTTTAAACACAGATACGCAGTATTTT. This translates into CASSLASGVLNTDTQYF. Supplemented by reference TRBV5-1 and TRBJ2-3, the full variable domain reads KAGVTQTPRYLIKTRGQQVTLSCSPISGHRSVSWYQQTPGQGLQFLFEYFSETQRNKGNFPGRFSGRQFSNSRSEMNVSTLELGDSALYLCASSLASGVLNTDTQYFGPGTRLTVL.

In its sample, this clonotype was seen a few times. V usage is TRBV13 and J usage is TRBJ2-3; no definite D call. V lost 7 bases and J lost 6, with 14 bases in between. This CDR3 region has 13 residues. CDR1 PRHDT and CDR2 FYEKMQ come from the germline V gene (reference sequence). The CDR3 sequence is CASKARPQDTQYF. In DNA form, the CDR3 reads TGTGCCAGCAAGGCTAGACCACAGGATACGCAGTATTTT.

CDR3 region: CAWSELRGTPLHF. The CDR3 DNA reads as TGTGCCTGGAGCGAACTCAGGGGTACACCCCTCCACTTT. The chain links TRBV30 to TRBJ1-6; D is perhaps TRBD1 (6 bases). Germline-derived CDR1 and CDR2 are GTSNPN and SVGIG (reference sequence). The CDR3 sequence is 13 residues long. The V and J ends lost 3 bases and 11 bases respectively, with 14 bases between them.

This clonotype appeared a few times. The genes are TRBV5-6 and TRBJ2-7; tentatively, D is TRBD1 or TRBD2 (5 bases each). Germline V gene data show CDR1 as SGHDT and CDR2 as YYEEEE. The CDR3 contains 17 residues. With 2 bases removed from V and 1 base from J, the gap between germline ends came to 19 bases. As DNA, the CDR3 is TGTGCCAGCAGCTTTGGAGCGGCAGGGCTACTATCCTACGAGCAGTACTTC. This codes for CASSFGAAGLLSYEQYF.

This rearrangement joins TRBV16 to TRBJ2-3; D tentatively reads TRBD1 or TRBD2 (5 bases each). Germline V gene lookup returns CDR1 KGHSY and CDR2 FQNENV. This CDR3 region has 14 residues. Trimming pared 0 bases from V and 4 bases from J, leaving 8 bases between. This chain's CDR3 is CASSQSRGADTQYF. The CDR3 DNA follows: TGTGCCAGCAGCCAATCGAGAGGGGCAGATACGCAGTATTTT.

Remarks on this clonotype: It may be a read error: a sequence one base away is much more abundant. The V call is TRBV9, the J call TRBJ1-1; D ambiguous. CDR1 and CDR2 (germline): SGDLS, YYNGEE. The length of the CDR3 is 13 residues. The V and J ends lost 0 bases and 3 bases respectively, with 6 bases between them. The CDR3 reads CASSVGEYTEAFF. CDR3 in DNA: TGTGCCAGCAGCGTAGGGGAGTACACTGAAGCTTTCTTT.

V is TRBV2 and J is TRBJ1-2, with D possibly matching TRBD1 (5 bases). CDR1 is SNHLY and CDR2 is FYNNEI in the germline V gene. Trimming shortened V by 2 bases and J by 2 bases, and 9 bases separated the two germline ends. This CDR3 is built from 14 residues. CDR3 bases: TGTGCCAGCAGTGAATATGCAGGGAACTATGGCTACACCTTC. It codes for CASSEYAGNYGYTF.

The CDR3 loop reads CASSQGPLSSGRTYEQYF. CDR3 in DNA: TGCGCCAGCAGCCAGGGTCCCCTTAGTAGCGGGAGGACCTACGAGCAGTACTTC. The J gene is TRBJ2-7, the V gene TRBV4-1; TRBD2 matches 10 bases. The CDR3 consists of 18 residues. Germline loops: CDR1 MGHRA, CDR2 YSYEKL. With 3 bases clipped from V and 2 bases from J, the junction kept 13 bases outside the gene matches.

This clonotype was seen at least ten times. The chain employs TRBV28 and TRBJ1-5; D is possibly TRBD1 (5 bases). This CDR3 contains 15 residues. Germline loops: CDR1 MDHEN, CDR2 SYDVKM. The V end lost 2 bases, the J end lost 7 bases, and 15 bases lay between the germline ends. This chain's CDR3 is CASSLMGRNRQPQHF. CDR3 nucleotide sequence: TGTGCCAGCAGTTTAATGGGCAGGAACAGGCAGCCCCAGCATTTT.

In regard to this clonotype: A read error may produce the germline difference seen at one junction end. V usage is TRBV12-3 or TRBV12-4 and J usage is TRBJ2-7; D possibly corresponds to TRBD1 (7 bases). This CDR3 spans 13 amino acids. In nucleotides, the CDR3 is TGTGCCAGCAGTCGGGGGACAGCCTACGTGCAGTACTTC. Translated: CASSRGTAYVQYF.